This is a list of T cell receptor beta chains from one sample in a study of cytomegalovirus exposure and HLA in healthy donors. The repertoire was sequenced with immunoSEQ multiplex PCR; TCRdb's copy has only in-frame clones and lacks some. Here the sample spans around 200,000 clones, approximately 86% being singletons. The sequenced sample consisted of PBMCs. The receptors stem from a woman in her thirties in good health and CMV-seronegative. Both conserved end residues are part of each CDR3. The order of the fields is V gene, D gene, clone size, J gene, CDR3 DNA, CDR3 protein. A D gene is named only where the DNA matches it firmly. Clone sizes are given selectively: once, few, many, or a class where the clone is expanded.

>TRBV5-1|TRBD2|.|TRBJ2-1
TGCGCCAGCAGCTTGGGAGCTCGCGGGACTAGCTCCTACAATGAGCAGTTCTTC
CASSLGARGTSSYNEQFF
>TRBV6-5|.|.|TRBJ2-3
TGTGCCAGCAGGATACTCAGGGAGGCCACAGATACGCAGTATTTT
CASRILREATDTQYF
>TRBV6-5|TRBD2|.|TRBJ2-3
TGTGCCAGCCTAGCGGGGGGGAGCACAGATACGCAGTATTTT
CASLAGGSTDTQYF
>TRBV6-6|.|.|TRBJ2-7
TGTGCCAGCAGTTACGGGGCGATCTACGAGCAGTACTTC
CASSYGAIYEQYF
>TRBV11-2|.|few|TRBJ1-1
TGTGCCAGCAGCTTAGCGGGGATAAGTGAAGCTTTCTTT
CASSLAGISEAFF
>TRBV2|TRBD2|once|TRBJ2-3
TGTGCCAGCGGAGCGGGAGAGGCAGATACGCAGTATTTT
CASGAGEADTQYF
>TRBV28|.|.|TRBJ2-2
TGTGCCAGCTCGGGGCTGCGGGGGCCGACCGGGGAGCTGTTTTTT
CASSGLRGPTGELFF
>TRBV9|TRBD2|.|TRBJ2-3
TGTGCCAGCAGCCCCAAGACCGGGACTAGCGGACTCACAGATACGCAGTATTTT
CASSPKTGTSGLTDTQYF
>TRBV6-6|.|.|TRBJ1-1
TGTGCCAGCAGTTCCCGACAGCAGAACACTGAAGCTTTCTTT
CASSSRQQNTEAFF
>TRBV7-8|.|.|TRBJ1-1
TGTGCCAGCAGCGCAACAGGGAAGGGCACTGAAGCTTTCTTT
CASSATGKGTEAFF
>TRBV7-6|TRBD2|.|TRBJ2-3
TGTGCCAGCAGCTTAGTTGGATTTCGGCTAGCGGGAGGTGATACGCAGTATTTT
CASSLVGFRLAGGDTQYF
>TRBV19|.|.|TRBJ2-1
TGTGCCAGTAGTATGGCAGGCAACAATGAGCAGTTCTTC
CASSMAGNNEQFF
>TRBV28|TRBD1|.|TRBJ1-5
TGTGCCAGCAGCACAGGGGAACAGCCCCAGCATTTT
CASSTGEQPQHF
>TRBV10-2|.|.|TRBJ2-7
TGCGCCAGCAGTGACACGGCGGCTTGGTACTTC
CASSDTAAWYF
>TRBV18|TRBD1|.|TRBJ2-7
TGTGCCAGCTCACTGGGGACAGGGAGCTCCTACGAGCAGTACTTC
CASSLGTGSSYEQYF
>TRBV7-9|.|.|TRBJ1-1
TGTGCCAGCAGCTTAGTGGGAGCAGGTGAAGCTTTCTTT
CASSLVGAGEAFF
>TRBV2|TRBD1|.|TRBJ2-7
TGTGCCAGCAGTGGTTACAGGGGCCACGAGCAGTACTTC
CASSGYRGHEQYF
>TRBV4-1|TRBD2|.|TRBJ2-7
TGCGCCAGCAGCCAGGGACTAGCGGGGATCCTGGGGTACGAGCAGTACTTC
CASSQGLAGILGYEQYF
>TRBV5-1|TRBD1|.|TRBJ2-5
TGCGCCAGCAGCTTGGAGGGGGCCAGTGAGACCCAGTACTTC
CASSLEGASETQYF
>TRBV2|.|.|TRBJ2-3
TGTGCCAGCAGCCCCAGCGCTACGCAGTATTTT
CASSPSATQYF
>TRBV28|.|.|TRBJ2-7
TGTGCCAGCAGTCCCTTGATTAGCAGGGGATCCTCCAACGAGCAGTACTTC
CASSPLISRGSSNEQYF
>TRBV2|TRBD1|.|TRBJ2-1
TGTGCCAGCACCCGACAGGGGGCGAAGATCTTGGATGAGCAGTTCTTC
CASTRQGAKILDEQFF
>TRBV6-7|TRBD1|once|TRBJ2-5
TGTGCCAGCAGAAACGAGGGACAGGGAGATTACGAGACCCAGTACTTC
CASRNEGQGDYETQYF
>TRBV18|TRBD1|.|TRBJ2-2
TGTGCCAGCTCCCGGAGGACAGGGGGCTTCACCGGGGAGCTGTTTTTT
CASSRRTGGFTGELFF
>TRBV6-6|TRBD2|once|TRBJ2-7
TGTGCCAGCAGTCCCCCTCTCGCTAGCGGGCCCATGGAGCAGTACTTC
CASSPPLASGPMEQYF
>TRBV4-1|.|.|TRBJ1-6
TGCGCCAGCAGCCAGACAGGCTTGGGATCACCCCTCCACTTT
CASSQTGLGSPLHF
>TRBV29-1|.|.|TRBJ1-2
TGCAGCGTTGAACAGGGGTCCTATGGCTACACCTTC
CSVEQGSYGYTF
>TRBV5-1|.|few|TRBJ1-1
TGCGCCAGCAGACCCGGACAGAACACTGAAGCTTTCTTT
CASRPGQNTEAFF
>TRBV9|TRBD1|.|TRBJ2-7
TGTGCCAGCAGCGCCGGGACAGGTCCCTACGAGCAGTACTTC
CASSAGTGPYEQYF
>TRBV7-9|.|.|TRBJ2-5
TGTGCCAGCAGCTCCCCCCGCGGGGAGCTTGGGGAGACCCAGTACTTC
CASSSPRGELGETQYF
>TRBV7-9|.|.|TRBJ1-4
TGTGCCAGCAGCCGACAGCGTGGGACTAATGAAAAACTGTTTTTT
CASSRQRGTNEKLFF
>TRBV2|.|.|TRBJ1-2
TGTGCCAGCAGTGATTTATCTCTTTCGGGTGGCTACACCTTC
CASSDLSLSGGYTF
>TRBV29-1|.|.|TRBJ2-7
TGCAGCGTTGAGCAGGGGCCCGACTACGAGCAGTACTTC
CSVEQGPDYEQYF
>TRBV11-2|.|.|TRBJ2-7
TGTGCCAGCAGCTTAGGATTAGCGGGACAGTACGAGCAGTACTTC
CASSLGLAGQYEQYF
>TRBV5-4|.|.|TRBJ1-1
TGTGCCAGCAGTCTTGACACTGAAGCTTTCTTT
CASSLDTEAFF
>TRBV28|TRBD1|.|TRBJ1-2
TGTGCCAGCTGGGGACGACAGGGGGATGGCTACACCTTC
CASWGRQGDGYTF
>TRBV7-2|TRBD1|.|TRBJ2-1
TGTGCCAGCAGCTTCCGGGACAGGGTTTACAATGAGCAGTTCTTC
CASSFRDRVYNEQFF
>TRBV19|TRBD2|.|TRBJ2-5
TGTGCCAGTAGTTCCTTAGCGGGAGGGCAGGAGACCCAGTACTTC
CASSSLAGGQETQYF
>TRBV27|TRBD2|few|TRBJ2-1
TGTGCCAGCGGAAACCCTCGGACTAGCGGGATTAGAGGGGCACACAATGAGCAGTTCTTC
CASGNPRTSGIRGAHNEQFF
>TRBV10-3|.|.|TRBJ2-4
TGTGCCATCAGTGAGCGGCAGGGAAGGGAAAACATTCAGTACTTC
CAISERQGRENIQYF
>TRBV4-2|TRBD2|.|TRBJ2-3
TGTGCCAGCAGCCAACGGACTAGCGGGCTGGGGACAGATACGCAGTATTTT
CASSQRTSGLGTDTQYF
>TRBV5-1|.|.|TRBJ2-2
TGCGCCAGCAGGGAAACCGGCCGGGTCGGGGAGCTGTTTTTT
CASRETGRVGELFF
>TRBV7-8|TRBD2|.|TRBJ2-7
TGTGCCAGCAGCTCCACTAGCGGGAGCTCCTACGAGCAGTACTTC
CASSSTSGSSYEQYF
>TRBV28|.|.|TRBJ2-3
TGTGCCAGCAGTTTAACAGGGCATTTTCTGTATTTT
CASSLTGHFLYF
>TRBV9|TRBD2|.|TRBJ2-7
TGTGCCAGCAGCGTCGGGCTAGCGGGAGCCACCTACGAGCAGTACTTC
CASSVGLAGATYEQYF